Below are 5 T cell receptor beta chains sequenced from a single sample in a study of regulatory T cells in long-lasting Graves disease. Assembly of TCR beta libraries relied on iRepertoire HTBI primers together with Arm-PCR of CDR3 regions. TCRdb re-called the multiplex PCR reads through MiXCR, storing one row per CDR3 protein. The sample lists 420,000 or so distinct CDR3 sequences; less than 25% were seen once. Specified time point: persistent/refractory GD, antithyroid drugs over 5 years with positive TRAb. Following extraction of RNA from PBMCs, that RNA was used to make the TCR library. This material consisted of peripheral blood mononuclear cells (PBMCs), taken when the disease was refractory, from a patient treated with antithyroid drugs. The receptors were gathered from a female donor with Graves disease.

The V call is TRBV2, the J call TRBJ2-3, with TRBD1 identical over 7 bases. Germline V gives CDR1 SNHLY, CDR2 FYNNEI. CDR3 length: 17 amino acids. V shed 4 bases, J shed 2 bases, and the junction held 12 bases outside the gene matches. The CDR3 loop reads CASSVSVTGTVTDTQYF. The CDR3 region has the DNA TGTGCCAGCAGTGTGTCAGTAACGGGGACAGTCACAGATACGCAGTATTTT.

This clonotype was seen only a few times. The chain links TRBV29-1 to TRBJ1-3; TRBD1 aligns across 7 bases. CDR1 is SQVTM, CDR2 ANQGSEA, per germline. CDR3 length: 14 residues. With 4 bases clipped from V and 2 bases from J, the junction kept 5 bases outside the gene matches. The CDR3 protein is CSVVATGTGNTIYF. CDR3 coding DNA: TGCAGCGTTGTGGCGACAGGGACTGGAAACACCATATATTTT. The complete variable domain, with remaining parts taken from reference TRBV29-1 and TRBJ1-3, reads SAVISQKPSRDICQRGTSLTIQCQVDSQVTMMFWYRQQPGQSLTLIATANQGSEATYESGFVIDKFPISRPNLTFSTLTVSNMSPEDSSIYLCSVVATGTGNTIYFGEGSWLTVV.

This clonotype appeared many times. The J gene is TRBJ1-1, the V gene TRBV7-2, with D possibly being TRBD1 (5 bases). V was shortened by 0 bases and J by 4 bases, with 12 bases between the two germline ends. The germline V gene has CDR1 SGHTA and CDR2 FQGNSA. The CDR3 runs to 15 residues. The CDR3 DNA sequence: TGTGCCAGCAGCTTAGCCCAGGGACGGCTCACTGAAGCTTTCTTT. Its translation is CASSLAQGRLTEAFF.

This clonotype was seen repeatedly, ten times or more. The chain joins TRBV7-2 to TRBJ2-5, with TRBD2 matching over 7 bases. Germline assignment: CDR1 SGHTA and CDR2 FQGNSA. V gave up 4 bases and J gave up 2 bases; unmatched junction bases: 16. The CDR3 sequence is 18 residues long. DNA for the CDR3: TGTGCCAGCAGCTGGGGGAAAGCGGGACGGATGGGGCAAGAGACCCAGTACTTC. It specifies CASSWGKAGRMGQETQYF.

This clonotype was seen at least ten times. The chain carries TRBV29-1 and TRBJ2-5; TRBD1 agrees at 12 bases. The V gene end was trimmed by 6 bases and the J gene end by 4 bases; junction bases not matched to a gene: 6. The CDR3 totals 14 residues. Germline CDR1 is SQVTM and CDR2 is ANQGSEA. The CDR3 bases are TGCAGCGTCGAGGGACAGGGGGCTGGAGAGACCCAGTACTTC. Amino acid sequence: CSVEGQGAGETQYF.